Shown below are 10 T cell receptor beta chains from a single sample sequenced in a study of T cells in Graves' hyperthyroidism and ophthalmopathy. RNA transcripts were the template for amplifying TCR beta CDR3 regions. The TCR CDR3 was amplified in a first-round RT-PCR using the HTBI primer set. TCRdb re-called the multiplex PCR reads with MiXCR, one entry per CDR3 protein. The sample contains around 500,000 distinct CDR3 sequences, roughly 15% of which appear only once. The sequenced sample was blood. The receptors here all came from a woman between 40 and 50 years old with Graves' hyperthyroidism.

The genes are TRBV7-2 and TRBJ1-1, with D perhaps TRBD1 (6 bases). Deletions cut 0 bases from V and 0 bases from J, with 17 bases between. The germline V gene encodes CDR1 SGHTA and CDR2 FQGNSA. The CDR3 contains 18 residues. This chain's CDR3 is CASSLALRGPVMNTEAFF. The CDR3 DNA reads TGTGCCAGCAGCTTAGCGCTCCGGGGGCCGGTTATGAACACTGAAGCTTTCTTT.

This clonotype has ten or more counts. The V gene is TRBV28, the J gene TRBJ2-2; D is perhaps TRBD1 (5 bases). V was clipped by 2 bases and J by 1 base, with 17 bases between them. This CDR3 has 18 amino acids. Germline CDR1 reads MDHEN; CDR2 reads SYDVKM. The CDR3 spells CASSLPMKIQGNTGELFF. The CDR3 region has the DNA TGTGCCAGCAGTTTACCAATGAAAATCCAGGGGAACACCGGGGAGCTGTTTTTT.

Many counts were recorded for this clonotype. The rearrangement links TRBV20-1 to TRBJ2-7; the D gene is possibly TRBD1 (5 bases). The V end lost 4 bases, the J end lost 3 bases, and 13 bases lay between the germline ends. The CDR3 is 13 residues long. Germline V gives CDR1 DFQATT, CDR2 SNEGSKA (reference sequence). In DNA form, the CDR3 reads TGCAGTGCTACCTCCAGGGATCTCTACGAGCAGTACTTC. Translation: CSATSRDLYEQYF.

This clonotype was seen repeatedly, ten times or more. The V gene is TRBV20-1, the J gene TRBJ2-4; D not certain. The V gene lost 6 bases and the J gene lost 0 bases, with 12 bases spanning the gap. Germline V gives CDR1 DFQATT, CDR2 SNEGSKA (reference sequence). The CDR3 runs to 14 residues. For the CDR3, the DNA is TGCAGTGCCGATGGGGTCCTAGCCAAAAACATTCAGTACTTC. Its translation: CSADGVLAKNIQYF.

The chain joins TRBV18 to TRBJ2-7, with 10 bases fitting TRBD2. V lost 0 bases to trimming and J lost 4 bases; unmatched junction nucleotides: 6. Germline values: CDR1 KGHSH, CDR2 LQKENI. The CDR3 length is 16 residues. CDR3 region: CASSPPPSGGLYEQYF. The CDR3 nucleotides read TGTGCCAGCTCACCACCCCCTAGCGGGGGTTTGTACGAGCAGTACTTC. Full variable domain (rest looked up from reference TRBV18 and TRBJ2-7): NAGVMQNPRHLVRRRGQEARLRCSPMKGHSHVYWYRQLPEEGLKFMVYLQKENIIDESGMPKERFSAEFPKEGPSILRIQQVVRGDSAAYFCASSPPPSGGLYEQYFGPGTRLTVT.

This clonotype was observed many times. The rearrangement links TRBV7-8 to TRBJ2-7, with 8 bases aligning to TRBD2. This CDR3 is built from 13 residues. The J segment lost 4 bases and the V segment lost 5 bases, leaving 4 bases of the junction unmatched. The V gene's germline CDR1 is SGHVS and CDR2 FQNEAQ. CDR3 in amino acids: CASSREREYEQYF. In DNA form, the CDR3 reads TGTGCCAGCAGCAGGGAGCGGGAGTACGAGCAGTACTTC.

This clonotype was counted many times. The DNA of the CDR3 is TGTGCCAGCAGGGGGGCAGCGGCGACGAACACTGAAGCTTTCTTT. Its protein is CASRGAAATNTEAFF. The chain joins TRBV9 to TRBJ1-1; D perhaps matches TRBD1 (6 bases). Per the germline V gene, CDR1 is SGDLS and CDR2 is YYNGEE. There are 15 residues in the CDR3. Trimming took 5 bases from V and 1 from J, leaving 15 bases between them.

At least ten counts were recorded for this clonotype. This chain connects TRBV20-1 to TRBJ2-7; D is possibly TRBD1 (5 bases). Germline V lookup: CDR1 DFQATT, CDR2 SNEGSKA (reference sequence). Trimming left V 1 base short and J 6 bases short, with 10 bases between. The CDR3 covers 12 residues. The CDR3 protein is CSARGRRVEQYF. The CDR3, as DNA: TGCAGTGCTAGAGGGCGCAGGGTCGAGCAGTACTTC.

The rearrangement links TRBV6-1 to TRBJ1-5; D gene unclear. V was trimmed by 3 bases and J by 0 bases, leaving 9 bases between them. CDR3 length: 15 residues. Germline V gives CDR1 MNHNS, CDR2 SASEGT. The CDR3 region is CASSDRTYSNQPQHF. The CDR3, as DNA: TGTGCCAGCAGTGACAGAACGTATAGCAATCAGCCCCAGCATTTT.

Concerning this clonotype: A much larger clone lies one base from this, so it may be a read error. This rearrangement joins TRBV28 to TRBJ2-4; TRBD2 matches 8 bases. J lost 12 bases, V lost 4 bases, and 14 bases had no gene match. The germline V gene has CDR1 MDHEN and CDR2 SYDVKM. The CDR3 length is 15 residues. The CDR3 DNA sequence: TGTGCCAGCAGTTCCCCTCCACAACTAGCGGACACTCAGTACTTC. It yields the protein CASSSPPQLADTQYF.